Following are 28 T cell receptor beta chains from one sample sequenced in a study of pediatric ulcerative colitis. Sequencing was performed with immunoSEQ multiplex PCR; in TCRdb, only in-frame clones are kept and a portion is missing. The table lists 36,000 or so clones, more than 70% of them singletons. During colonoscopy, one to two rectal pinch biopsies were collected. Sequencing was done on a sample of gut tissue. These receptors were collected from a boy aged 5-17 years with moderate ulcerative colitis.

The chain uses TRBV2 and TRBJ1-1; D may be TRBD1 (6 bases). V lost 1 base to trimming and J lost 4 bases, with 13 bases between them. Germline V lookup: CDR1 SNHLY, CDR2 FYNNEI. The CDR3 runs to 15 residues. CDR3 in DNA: TGTGCCAGCAGTGAAGGGGGGGGCTCAGGCACTGAAGCTTTCTTT. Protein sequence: CASSEGGGSGTEAFF.

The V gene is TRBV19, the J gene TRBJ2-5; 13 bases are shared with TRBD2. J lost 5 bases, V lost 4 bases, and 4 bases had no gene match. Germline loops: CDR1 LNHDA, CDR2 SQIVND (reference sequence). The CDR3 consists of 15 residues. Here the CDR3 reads CASSRTSGSSETQYF. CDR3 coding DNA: TGTGCCAGTAGTAGGACTAGCGGGAGTAGTGAGACCCAGTACTTC.

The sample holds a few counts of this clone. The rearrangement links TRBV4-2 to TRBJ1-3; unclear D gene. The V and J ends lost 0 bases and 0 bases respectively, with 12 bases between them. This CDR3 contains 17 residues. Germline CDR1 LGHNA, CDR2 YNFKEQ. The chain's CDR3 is CASSQDSGLHSGNTIYF. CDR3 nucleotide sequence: TGTGCCAGCAGCCAAGACTCCGGACTCCACTCTGGAAACACCATATATTTT.

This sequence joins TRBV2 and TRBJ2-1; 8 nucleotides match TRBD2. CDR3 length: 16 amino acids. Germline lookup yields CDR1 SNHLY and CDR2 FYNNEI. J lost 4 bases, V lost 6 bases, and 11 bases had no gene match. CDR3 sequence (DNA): TGTGCCAGCAGCCGTAGCGGGGCCAACTTATACAATGAGCAGTTCTTC. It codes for CASSRSGANLYNEQFF.

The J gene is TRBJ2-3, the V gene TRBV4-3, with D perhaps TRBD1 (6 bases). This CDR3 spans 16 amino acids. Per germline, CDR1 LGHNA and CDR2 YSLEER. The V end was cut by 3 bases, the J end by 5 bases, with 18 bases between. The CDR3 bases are TGCGCCAGCAGCCAGCTGGACAGTGGCGGTGGAGATACGCAGTATTTT. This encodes CASSQLDSGGGDTQYF.

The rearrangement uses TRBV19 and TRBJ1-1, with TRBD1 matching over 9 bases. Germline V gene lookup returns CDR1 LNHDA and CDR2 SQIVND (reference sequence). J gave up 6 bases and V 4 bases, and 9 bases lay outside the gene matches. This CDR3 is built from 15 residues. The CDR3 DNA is TGTGCCAGTAGTACCGCCCGGACAGGGGTACCTGAAGCTTTCTTT. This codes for CASSTARTGVPEAFF.

The CDR3, as DNA: TGTGCCAGCAGCTTAGCTTTAAGAGAGACCCAGTACTTC. Encoded protein: CASSLALRETQYF. J is TRBJ2-5 and V is TRBV11-2; D uncertain. Germline V gene sequence: CDR1 SGHAT, CDR2 FQNNGV. This CDR3 spans 13 amino acids. V shed 1 base and J shed 4 bases, with 7 bases lying between them.

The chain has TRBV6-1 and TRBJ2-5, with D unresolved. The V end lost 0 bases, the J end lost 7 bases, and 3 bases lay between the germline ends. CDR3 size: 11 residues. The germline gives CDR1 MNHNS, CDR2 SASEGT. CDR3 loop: CASSEALTQYF. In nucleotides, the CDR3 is TGTGCCAGCAGTGAAGCGCTGACCCAGTACTTC.

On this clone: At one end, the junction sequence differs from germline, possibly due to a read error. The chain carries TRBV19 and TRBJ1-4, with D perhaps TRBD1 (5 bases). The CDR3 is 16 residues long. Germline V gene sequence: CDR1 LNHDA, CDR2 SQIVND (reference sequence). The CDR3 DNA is TGTGCAAGTACGGGGGGAGACCGTGGACCTAATGAAAAACTGTTTTTT. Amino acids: CASTGGDRGPNEKLFF.

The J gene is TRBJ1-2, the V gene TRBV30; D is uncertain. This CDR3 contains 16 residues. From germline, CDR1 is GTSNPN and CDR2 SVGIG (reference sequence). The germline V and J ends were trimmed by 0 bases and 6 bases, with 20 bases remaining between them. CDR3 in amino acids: CAWSVVGLIEGNGYTF. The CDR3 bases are TGTGCCTGGAGTGTGGTTGGACTGATCGAAGGCAATGGCTACACCTTC.

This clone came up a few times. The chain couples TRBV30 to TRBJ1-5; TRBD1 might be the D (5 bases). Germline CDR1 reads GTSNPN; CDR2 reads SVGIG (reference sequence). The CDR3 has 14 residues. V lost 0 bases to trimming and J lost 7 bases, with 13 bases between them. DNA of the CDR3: TGTGCCTGGAGTGTCTCTGGGGCCCGCCAGCCCCAGCATTTT. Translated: CAWSVSGARQPQHF.

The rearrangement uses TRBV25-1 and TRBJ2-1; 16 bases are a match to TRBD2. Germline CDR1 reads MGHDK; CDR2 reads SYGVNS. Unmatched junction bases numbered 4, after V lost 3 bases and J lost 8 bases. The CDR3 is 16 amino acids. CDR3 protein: CASSEGTSGRAHEQFF. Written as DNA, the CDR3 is TGTGCCAGCAGTGAGGGGACTAGCGGGAGGGCCCATGAGCAGTTCTTC.

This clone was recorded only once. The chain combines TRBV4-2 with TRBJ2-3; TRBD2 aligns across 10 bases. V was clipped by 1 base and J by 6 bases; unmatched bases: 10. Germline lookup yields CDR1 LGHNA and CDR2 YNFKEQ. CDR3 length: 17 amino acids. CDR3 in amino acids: CASSQGERGGSRDTQYF. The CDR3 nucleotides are TGTGCCAGCAGCCAAGGAGAGCGGGGGGGCTCTCGGGATACGCAGTATTTT.

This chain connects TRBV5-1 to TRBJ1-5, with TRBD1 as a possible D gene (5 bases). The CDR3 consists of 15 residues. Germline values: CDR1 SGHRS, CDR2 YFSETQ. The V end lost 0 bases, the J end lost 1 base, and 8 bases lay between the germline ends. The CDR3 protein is CASSLGGTSNQPQHF. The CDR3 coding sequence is TGCGCCAGCAGCTTGGGGGGGACGAGCAATCAGCCCCAGCATTTT.

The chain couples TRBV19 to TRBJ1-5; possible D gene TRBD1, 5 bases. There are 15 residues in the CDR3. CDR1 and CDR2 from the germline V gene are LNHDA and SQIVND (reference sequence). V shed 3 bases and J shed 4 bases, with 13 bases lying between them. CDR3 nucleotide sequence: TGTGCCAGTAGTATTTCGCAGGGATGGAATCAGCCCCAGCATTTT. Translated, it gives CASSISQGWNQPQHF.

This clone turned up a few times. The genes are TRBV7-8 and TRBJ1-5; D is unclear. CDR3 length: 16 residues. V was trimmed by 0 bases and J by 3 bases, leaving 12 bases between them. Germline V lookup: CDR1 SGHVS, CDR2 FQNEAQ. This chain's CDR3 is CASSLASRRNNQPQHF. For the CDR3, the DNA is TGTGCCAGCAGCTTAGCGAGTCGGCGGAACAATCAGCCCCAGCATTTT.

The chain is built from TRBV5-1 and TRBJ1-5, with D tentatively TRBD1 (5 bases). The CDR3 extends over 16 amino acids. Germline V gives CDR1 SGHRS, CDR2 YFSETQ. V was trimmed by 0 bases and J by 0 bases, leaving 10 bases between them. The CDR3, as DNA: TGCGCCAGCAGCTTGGTGGGGGGGTCTAGCAATCAGCCCCAGCATTTT. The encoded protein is CASSLVGGSSNQPQHF.

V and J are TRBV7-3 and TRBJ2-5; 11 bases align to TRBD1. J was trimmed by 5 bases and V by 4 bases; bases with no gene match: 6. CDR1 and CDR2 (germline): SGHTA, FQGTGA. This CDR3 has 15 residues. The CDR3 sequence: CASSYIGDRGETQYF. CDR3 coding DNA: TGTGCCAGCAGCTACATTGGGGACAGGGGGGAGACCCAGTACTTC.

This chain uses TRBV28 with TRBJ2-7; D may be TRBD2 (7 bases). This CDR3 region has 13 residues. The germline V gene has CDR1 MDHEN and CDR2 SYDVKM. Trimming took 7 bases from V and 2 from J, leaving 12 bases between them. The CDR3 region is CASMLGGPYEQYF. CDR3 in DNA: TGTGCCAGCATGCTGGGGGGGCCCTACGAGCAGTACTTC.

The CDR3 is CASSYRDKRGYTF. CDR3 nucleotide sequence: TGTGCCAGCAGTTACAGGGACAAACGGGGCTACACCTTC. This chain uses TRBV6-5 with TRBJ1-2, with D possibly matching TRBD1 (6 bases). The V and J ends lost 2 bases and 8 bases respectively, with 12 bases between them. CDR1 MNHEY and CDR2 SVGAGI come from the germline V gene. The CDR3 runs 13 residues.

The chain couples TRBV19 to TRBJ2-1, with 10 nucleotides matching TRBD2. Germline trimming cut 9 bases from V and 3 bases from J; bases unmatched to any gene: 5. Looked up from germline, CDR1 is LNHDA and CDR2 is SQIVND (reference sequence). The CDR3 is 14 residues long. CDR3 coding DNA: TGTGCCAGCAGCACTAGCGGGGACTACAATGAGCAGTTCTTC. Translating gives CASSTSGDYNEQFF.

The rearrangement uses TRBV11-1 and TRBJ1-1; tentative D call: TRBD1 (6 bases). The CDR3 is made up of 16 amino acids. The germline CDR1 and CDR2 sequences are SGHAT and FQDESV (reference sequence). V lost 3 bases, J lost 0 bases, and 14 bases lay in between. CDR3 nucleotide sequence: TGTGCCAGCAGCTTTGGACAGCAGAGCATGAACACTGAAGCTTTCTTT. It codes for CASSFGQQSMNTEAFF.

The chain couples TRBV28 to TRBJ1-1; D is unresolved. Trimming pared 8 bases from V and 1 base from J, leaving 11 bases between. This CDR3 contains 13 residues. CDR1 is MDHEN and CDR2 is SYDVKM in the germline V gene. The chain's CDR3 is CASPSPWNTEAFF. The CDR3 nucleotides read TGTGCCAGCCCCTCCCCCTGGAACACTGAAGCTTTCTTT.

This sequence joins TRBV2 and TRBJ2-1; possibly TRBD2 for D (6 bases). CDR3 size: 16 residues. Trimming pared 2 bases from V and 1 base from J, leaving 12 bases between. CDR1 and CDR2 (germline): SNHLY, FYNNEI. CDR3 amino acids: CASSELGRGSYNEQFF. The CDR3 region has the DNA TGTGCCAGCAGTGAATTGGGGCGGGGATCCTACAATGAGCAGTTCTTC.

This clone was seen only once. This CDR3 reads CASRPRTGADEQFF. The DNA of the CDR3 is TGTGCCAGCAGACCCCGGACGGGCGCTGATGAGCAGTTCTTC. The chain recombines TRBV6-1 with TRBJ2-1, with D unclear. The CDR3 is made up of 14 amino acids. The V gene's germline CDR1 is MNHNS and CDR2 SASEGT. The germline V and J ends were trimmed by 6 bases and 8 bases, with 17 bases remaining between them.

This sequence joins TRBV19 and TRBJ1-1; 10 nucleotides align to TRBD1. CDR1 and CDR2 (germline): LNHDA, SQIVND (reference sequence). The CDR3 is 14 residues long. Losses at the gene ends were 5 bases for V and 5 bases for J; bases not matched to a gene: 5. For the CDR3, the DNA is TGTGCCAGTAGTGCAGGGGACAGGGGAACTGAAGCTTTCTTT. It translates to CASSAGDRGTEAFF.

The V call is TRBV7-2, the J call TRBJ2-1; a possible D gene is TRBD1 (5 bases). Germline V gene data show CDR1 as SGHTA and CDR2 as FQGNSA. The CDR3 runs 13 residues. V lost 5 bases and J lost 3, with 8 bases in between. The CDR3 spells CASSLDSYNEQFF. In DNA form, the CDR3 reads TGTGCCAGCAGCCTAGACAGCTACAATGAGCAGTTCTTC.

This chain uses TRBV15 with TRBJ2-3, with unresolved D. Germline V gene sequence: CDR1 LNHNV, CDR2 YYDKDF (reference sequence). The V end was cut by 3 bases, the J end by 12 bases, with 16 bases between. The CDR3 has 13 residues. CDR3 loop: CATSRVVGGKQYF. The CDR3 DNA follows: TGTGCCACCAGCAGGGTAGTGGGCGGCAAACAGTATTTT.